This T cell receptor beta chain was sequenced in a study of OX40 agonist ivuxolimab in advanced cancers. About the study: Subjects had a mean age of 60 years, with a range of 23 to 79; less than 90% were male. Regarding the study as a whole: At 0.1 to 3.0 mg/kg and by week 6, clonal expansion occurred in CD4+ and CD8+ blood T cells. The work left the antigen specificity of expanded peripheral T cells undetermined.

Assay used: immunoSEQ multiplex PCR; TCRdb lists only in-frame clones, some missing. In the table there are roughly 65,000 clones, approximately 86% of which are singletons. V was cut by 4 bases and J by 0 bases, with 9 bases left in between. The CDR3 is 15 residues long. CDR1 is KGHSH and CDR2 is LQKENI in the germline V gene. This clone appeared a single time. Its antigen is unidentified. V gene TRBV18 combines with J gene TRBJ1-4; unclear D gene. The sequenced sample was CD4+ or CD8+ T cells sorted from blood, obtained in a trial of the OX40 agonist ivuxolimab. The TCR comes from an adult with an advanced solid tumor such as melanoma, head and neck, liver or kidney cancer. The CDR3 DNA follows: TGTGCCAGCTCACGGGAAATAGCAACTAATGAAAAACTGTTTTTT. Its translation is CASSREIATNEKLFF.